This T cell receptor beta chain was identified during a study of regulatory T cells in long-lasting Graves disease. The junction had 10 bases not matched to a gene; V was cut back by 4 bases and J by 8 bases. This CDR3 spans 15 amino acids. Germline CDR1 MNHEY, CDR2 SMNVEV (reference sequence). Described time point: newly diagnosed GD, antithyroid drugs for less than 3 months. PBMC-derived RNA was used for the TCR library. This clonotype appeared once. To make TCR beta libraries, researchers used iRepertoire HTBI primers and Arm-PCR of CDR3 regions. TCRdb processed the multiplex PCR reads anew with MiXCR; each CDR3 protein has one entry. The data show some 240,000 distinct CDR3 sequences, approximately 18% seen once. This sample was shared with a second study, whose subject was T cells in Graves' hyperthyroidism and ophthalmopathy. From that paper: An initial round of RT-PCR targeting the TCR CDR3 relied on the HTBI primer set.

This chain connects TRBV27 to TRBJ2-1; TRBD2 matches at 8 bases. This clonotype was sampled from a woman aged 25-40 years with Graves disease. Sequenced here: peripheral blood mononuclear cells (PBMCs), sampled at new diagnosis, from a patient treated with antithyroid drugs. CDR3 loop: CASSSRGGVGDEQFF. For the CDR3, the DNA is TGTGCCAGCAGTTCCCGGGGGGGGGTAGGCGATGAGCAGTTCTTC.